This entry describes one TCR beta chain. Its antigen is unknown. This entry belongs to a study of identical twins. General study points: Partly confounded zero-insertion analyses could result from invariant MAIT and iNKT cells.

Trimming took 7 bases from V and 5 from J; bases not matched to a gene: 10. The CDR3 totals 14 residues. A single record per CDR3 protein comes from TCRdb applying MiXCR to the 5' RACE reads. The data show roughly 690,000 distinct CDR3 sequences, around 6% seen once. This TCR derives from a man aged 18 to 29 in good health. The sequencing input was naive T cells sorted from blood. The chain couples TRBV12-3 or TRBV12-4 to TRBJ2-5; TRBD2 agrees at 7 bases. The CDR3 sequence: CASTRIGSGETQYF. DNA for the CDR3: TGTGCCAGCACTCGTATCGGTAGCGGGGAGACCCAGTACTTC.